The clone carrying this T cell receptor (beta chain) appeared many times. Its antigen is unidentified. V was cut by 5 bases and J by 3 bases, with 14 bases left in between. The germline V gene encodes CDR1 MNHEY and CDR2 SMNVEV (reference sequence). There are 15 residues in the CDR3. Every TCR cDNA molecule bore a unique molecular identifier. MiXCR was run by TCRdb on the 5' RACE reads, yielding one entry per CDR3 protein. This table holds about 15,000 distinct CDR3 sequences, approximately 8% found once. The data stem from a study of spatial heterogeneity in lung cancer. Time point described: sample taken at primary tumor resection. Unsorted samples of tumor, nontumor lung or frozen PBMC had their whole RNA sequenced. The donor population consisted of roughly 70 patients with untreated, early-stage non-small cell lung cancer. Regarding the study as a whole: Ubiquitous, expanded tumor-derived TCRs were more frequently observed in blood at resection than at follow-up.

The J gene is TRBJ1-5, the V gene TRBV27; no definite D call. The sequencing here drew on PBMCs, taken at surgery. This receptor was identified in a female donor with early-stage non-small cell lung cancer. In DNA, the CDR3 is TGTGCCAGCAGTCCCGGACCCCTCCCCAATCAGCCCCAGCATTTT. This encodes CASSPGPLPNQPQHF.